Below, one T cell receptor (beta chain) is given with its context. These data come from a study of T cell changes during pregnancy in multiple sclerosis. The ends were cut back, 4 bases at V and 4 bases at J, with 11 bases in the middle. CDR1 is SGHTA and CDR2 is FQGTGA in the germline V gene. The CDR3 loop spans 14 amino acids. Sequencing was performed with immunoSEQ multiplex PCR; in TCRdb, only in-frame clones are kept and a portion is missing. The sample lists approximately 51,000 clones, 85% to 95% occurring once. Sequenced material: peripheral blood, taken in the second trimester of pregnancy. The source is a female donor with multiple sclerosis, enrolled in a pregnancy study. The chain uses TRBV7-3 and TRBJ1-5; D ambiguous. The CDR3 DNA follows: TGTGCCAGCAGCTCAATACAGAGAAATCAGCCCCAGCATTTT. Translated, it gives CASSSIQRNQPQHF.